This entry features one T cell receptor beta chain sequence. This CDR3 has 16 residues. Germline assignment: CDR1 SGHDT and CDR2 YYEEEE. The V segment lost 4 bases and the J segment 7 bases; nucleotides outside the gene matches: 13. The entry originates in a study of T cell changes during pregnancy in multiple sclerosis. Generated by immunoSEQ multiplex PCR, the TCRdb table keeps only in-frame clones and is missing some. The sample contains some 77,000 clones, just over 90% of which appear only once. The input for sequencing was peripheral blood, taken after pregnancy. The TCR originated in a female donor in good health, enrolled as a control in a pregnancy study. V usage is TRBV5-6 and J usage is TRBJ1-4; TRBD1 matches at 7 bases. The CDR3 is CASSPGQAVRGEKLFF. The CDR3 DNA reads TGTGCCAGCAGCCCCGGACAGGCCGTTAGGGGTGAAAAACTGTTTTTT. The full variable domain, its missing parts supplied by reference TRBV5-6 and TRBJ1-4, is DAGVTQSPTHLIKTRGQQVTLRCSPKSGHDTVSWYQQALGQGPQFIFQYYEEEERQRGNFPDRFSGHQFPNYSSELNVNALLLGDSALYLCASSPGQAVRGEKLFFGSGTQLSVL.